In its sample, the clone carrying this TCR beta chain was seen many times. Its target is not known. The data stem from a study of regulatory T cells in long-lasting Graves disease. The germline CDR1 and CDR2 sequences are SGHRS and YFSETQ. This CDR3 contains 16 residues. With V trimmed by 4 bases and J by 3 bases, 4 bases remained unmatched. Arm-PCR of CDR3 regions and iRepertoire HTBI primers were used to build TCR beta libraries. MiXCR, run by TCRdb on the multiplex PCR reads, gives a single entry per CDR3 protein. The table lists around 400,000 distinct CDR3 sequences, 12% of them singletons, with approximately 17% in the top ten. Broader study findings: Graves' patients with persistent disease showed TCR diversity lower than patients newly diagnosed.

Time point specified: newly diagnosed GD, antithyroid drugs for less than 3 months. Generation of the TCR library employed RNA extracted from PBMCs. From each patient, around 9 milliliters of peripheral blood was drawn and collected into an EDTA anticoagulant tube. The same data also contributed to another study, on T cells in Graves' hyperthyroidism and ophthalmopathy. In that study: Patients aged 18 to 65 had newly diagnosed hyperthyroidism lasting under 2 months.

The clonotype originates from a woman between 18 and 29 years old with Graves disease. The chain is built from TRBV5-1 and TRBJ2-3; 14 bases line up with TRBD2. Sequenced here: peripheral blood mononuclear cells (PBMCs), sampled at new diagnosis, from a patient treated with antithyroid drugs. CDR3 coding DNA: TGCGCCAGCAGCATCGGGACTAGCGGGAGTACAGATACGCAGTATTTT. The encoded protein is CASSIGTSGSTDTQYF. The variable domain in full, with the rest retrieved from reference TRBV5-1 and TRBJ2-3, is KAGVTQTPRYLIKTRGQQVTLSCSPISGHRSVSWYQQTPGQGLQFLFEYFSETQRNKGNFPGRFSGRQFSNSRSEMNVSTLELGDSALYLCASSIGTSGSTDTQYFGPGTRLTVL.